This entry lists 30 T cell receptor beta chains sequenced from one sample in a study of prognosis after radiotherapy for stage I lung cancer. Genomic DNA provided the template from which TCR beta CDR3 was amplified by two-round multiplex PCR. For every TRBV and TRBJ gene, a specific primer was used in first-round PCR. Via MiXCR, TCRdb re-called the multiplex PCR reads, giving one row per CDR3 protein. The table lists some 30,000 distinct CDR3 sequences, about 43% of them singletons. The sequences come from PBMCs, collected before or after stereotactic body radiation therapy (not recorded which). Receptor source: a donor aged 50 or older with non-small cell lung cancer.

The V gene is TRBV6-1, the J gene TRBJ2-3; D is possibly TRBD1 (6 bases). The CDR3 extends over 15 amino acids. Germline V gene lookup returns CDR1 MNHNS and CDR2 SASEGT. V was shortened by 1 base and J by 3 bases, with 11 bases between the two germline ends. The CDR3 region is CASSEGGHTTDTQYF. The CDR3 region has the DNA TGTGCCAGCAGTGAAGGGGGACATACTACAGATACGCAGTATTTT.

In its sample, this clonotype was seen many times. The chain is built from TRBV20-1 and TRBJ2-3; D is possibly TRBD1 (5 bases). Trimming took off 3 bases at V and 4 bases at J, with 8 bases between the two ends. Looked up from germline, CDR1 is DFQATT and CDR2 is SNEGSKA (reference sequence). This CDR3 contains 12 residues. The CDR3: CSASREPDTQYF. The CDR3 nucleotides read TGCAGTGCTAGCAGGGAACCAGATACGCAGTATTTT.

In this sample, this clonotype turned up many times. The rearrangement joins TRBV5-1 to TRBJ2-3; 7 nucleotides line up with TRBD1. The junction had 5 bases not matched to a gene; V was cut back by 3 bases and J by 1 base. Germline CDR1 and CDR2: SGHRS and YFSETQ. This CDR3 is 15 amino acids long. This CDR3 is CASSSRGPGTDTQYF. In nucleotides, the CDR3 is TGCGCCAGCAGCTCAAGGGGGCCTGGCACAGATACGCAGTATTTT.

This clonotype was observed many times. The J gene is TRBJ2-1, the V gene TRBV19, with 12 bases aligning to TRBD2. Per the germline V gene, CDR1 is LNHDA and CDR2 is SQIVND (reference sequence). Trimming cost V 2 bases and J 6 bases; bases outside gene matches: 2. The CDR3 runs 15 residues. This chain's CDR3 is CASSILAGGGNEQFF. The CDR3 DNA follows: TGTGCCAGTAGTATACTAGCGGGAGGGGGCAATGAGCAGTTCTTC. The whole variable domain, remainder taken from reference TRBV19 and TRBJ2-1, is DGGITQSPKYLFRKEGQNVTLSCEQNLNHDAMYWYRQDPGQGLRLIYYSQIVNDFQKGDIAEGYSVSREKKESFPLTVTSAQKNPTAFYLCASSILAGGGNEQFFGPGTRLTVL.

This clonotype appeared many times. The chain combines TRBV9 with TRBJ1-5; TRBD1 agrees at 7 bases. The junction had 13 bases not matched to a gene; V was cut back by 4 bases and J by 0 bases. The CDR3 is 18 amino acids. Germline lookup yields CDR1 SGDLS and CDR2 YYNGEE. The CDR3, as DNA: TGTGCCAGCAGCCCAAAGGAAGGGGGCAGGAGTAGCAATCAGCCCCAGCATTTT. Amino acids: CASSPKEGGRSSNQPQHF.

On this clonotype: The junction departs from the called germline gene at one end, perhaps through a read error. J is TRBJ2-1 and V is TRBV7-6; no clear D. Germline V gene data show CDR1 as SGHVS and CDR2 as FNYEAQ. This CDR3 has 14 residues. The DNA of the CDR3 is TGTGCTAGCAGCTTAGTCCAGAGGAACAATGGGCAGTTCTTC. Amino acids: CASSLVQRNNGQFF.

By share, this clonotype counts as medium-sized (0.01 to 0.1%). This chain uses TRBV7-2 with TRBJ2-2, with 9 bases fitting TRBD2. Germline loops: CDR1 SGHTA, CDR2 FQGNSA. The CDR3 spans 16 residues. V lost 3 bases and J lost 7; bases outside the gene matches: 9. CDR3 sequence: CASSFWAGGLDGELFF. The CDR3 DNA follows: TGTGCCAGCAGCTTTTGGGCGGGAGGGTTGGACGGGGAGCTGTTTTTT.

This clonotype is medium-sized within its sample. The rearrangement links TRBV24-1 to TRBJ1-2; D gene uncertain. V was trimmed by 5 bases and J by 7 bases, leaving 10 bases between them. Germline assignment: CDR1 KGHDR and CDR2 SFDVKD. CDR3 length: 12 amino acids. The CDR3 sequence: CATSGLFGGYTF. The CDR3 DNA is TGTGCCACCAGTGGGCTTTTCGGTGGCTACACCTTC.

This clonotype was counted at least ten times. The chain couples TRBV5-1 to TRBJ2-2, with 12 positions matching TRBD2. After removal of 4 bases from V and 4 bases from J, the junction contained 5 bases not matched to a gene. The CDR3 covers 16 residues. The germline V gene encodes CDR1 SGHRS and CDR2 YFSETQ. The CDR3 DNA sequence: TGCGCCAGCAGCCAAACGACTAGCGGGGGCACCGGGGAGCTGTTTTTT. This sequence encodes CASSQTTSGGTGELFF.

This chain uses TRBV6-2 or TRBV6-3 with TRBJ2-1; TRBD2 is a possible D gene (5 bases). Germline V gene data show CDR1 as MNHEY and CDR2 as SVGEGT. The CDR3 is 17 residues long. With 5 bases removed from V and 9 bases from J, the gap between germline ends came to 26 bases. The CDR3 DNA reads as TGTGCCAGCAGTCCCATACCGACTATCGGTAGGGCCGGTGAGCAGTTCTTC. It is translated as CASSPIPTIGRAGEQFF.

This chain uses TRBV7-6 with TRBJ1-4, with D maybe TRBD1 (6 bases). Trimming took off 2 bases at V and 4 bases at J, with 14 bases between the two ends. The CDR3 contains 16 residues. Germline V gives CDR1 SGHVS, CDR2 FNYEAQ. CDR3 in DNA: TGTGCCAGCAGCTTAATTCCGGACAGCTATAATGAAAAACTGTTTTTT. This codes for CASSLIPDSYNEKLFF.

This clonotype occurred many times. The rearrangement uses TRBV7-2 and TRBJ2-5; D call uncertain. CDR1 is SGHTA and CDR2 is FQGNSA in the germline V gene. This CDR3 has 12 residues. V lost 2 bases, J lost 5 bases, and 6 bases lay in between. CDR3 in amino acids: CASSLTRETQYF. The CDR3 DNA sequence: TGTGCCAGCAGCTTAACTCGGGAGACCCAGTACTTC.

On this clonotype: The junction departs from the called germline gene at one end, perhaps through a read error. The chain joins TRBV20-1 to TRBJ2-2; D is unclear. Germline V CDR1 and CDR2: DFQATT, SNEGSKA (reference sequence). The CDR3 spans 13 residues. The chain's CDR3 is CSASTGNTWELFF. Written as DNA, the CDR3 is TGCAGTGCTTCAACTGGGAACACCTGGGAGCTGTTTTTT.

In this sample, this clonotype turned up many times. A much larger clone differs by one base, so this may be a read error. This chain's CDR3 is CASSSRYLYRGNNEKLFF. CDR3 nucleotides: TGCGCCAGCAGCTCCCGCTACCTCTACAGGGGCAATAATGAAAAACTGTTTTTT. This chain links TRBV5-1 with TRBJ1-4, with 7 bases lining up with TRBD1. Losses at the gene ends were 3 bases for V and 4 bases for J; bases not matched to a gene: 15. CDR3 length equals 18 residues. Germline V gives CDR1 SGHRS, CDR2 YFSETQ.

This clonotype has only one observation. Given a far larger clone just one base away, this is likely a sequencing read error. This chain connects TRBV7-2 to TRBJ2-5; D unresolved. The DNA end lines up better with TRBJ2-1; the J call may be wrong. The CDR3 is 14 amino acids. Germline V gene sequence: CDR1 SGHTA, CDR2 FQGNSA. In DNA, the CDR3 is TGTGCCAGCAGCGTCCAACATGGCTACAATGAGCAGTTCTTC. It yields the protein CASSVQHGYNEQFF.

The chain uses TRBV11-3 and TRBJ2-7; D is perhaps TRBD1 (6 bases). V was cut by 4 bases and J by 4 bases, with 29 bases left in between. In germline, CDR1 is SGHNT, CDR2 YENEEA. This CDR3 comprises 19 residues. The CDR3 here is CASSSRSDRPPGHRYEQYF. In nucleotides, the CDR3 is TGTGCCAGCAGCTCCCGGTCCGACAGACCCCCGGGACACCGATACGAGCAGTACTTC.

This clonotype was counted many times. The V and J genes are TRBV2 and TRBJ2-2; D is perhaps TRBD1 or TRBD2 (5 bases each). From germline, CDR1 is SNHLY and CDR2 FYNNEI. Deletions cut 2 bases from V and 6 bases from J, with 10 bases between. This CDR3 has 14 residues. Written as DNA, the CDR3 is TGTGCCAGCAGTGAACCCTCGGGGCCCGGGGAGCTGTTTTTT. This codes for CASSEPSGPGELFF.

This clonotype was observed at least ten times. This sequence joins TRBV18 and TRBJ2-3; D unresolved. Germline V lookup: CDR1 KGHSH, CDR2 LQKENI. CDR3 length equals 15 residues. V was clipped by 1 base and J by 1 base, with 9 bases between them. CDR3 nucleotides: TGTGCCAGCTCACCACGAGACATCCGCACAGATACGCAGTATTTT. Amino acid sequence: CASSPRDIRTDTQYF. Full variable domain (remainder filled in from reference TRBV18 and TRBJ2-3): NAGVMQNPRHLVRRRGQEARLRCSPMKGHSHVYWYRQLPEEGLKFMVYLQKENIIDESGMPKERFSAEFPKEGPSILRIQQVVRGDSAAYFCASSPRDIRTDTQYFGPGTRLTVL.

The chain recombines TRBV6-4 with TRBJ1-2; 12 bases fit TRBD1. Germline V lookup: CDR1 MRHNA, CDR2 SNTAGT. CDR3 size: 17 residues. Trimming at V came to 1 base and at J to 5 bases, leaving 8 bases not matched to a gene. CDR3 loop: CASSDWDRGRGGYGYTF. CDR3 in DNA: TGTGCCAGCAGTGACTGGGACAGGGGGCGCGGAGGTTATGGCTACACCTTC.

This clonotype was picked up many times. The chain couples TRBV19 to TRBJ1-4; 9 bases are shared with TRBD1. The CDR3 is 15 amino acids. Germline V gene lookup returns CDR1 LNHDA and CDR2 SQIVND (reference sequence). Trimming took 5 bases from V and 5 from J; bases not matched to a gene: 6. CDR3 DNA sequence: TGTGCCAGTAGTGTCTCCGGGACAGGGAATGAAAAACTGTTTTTT. Residues: CASSVSGTGNEKLFF. Together with reference TRBV19 and TRBJ1-4, the CDR3 gives the full variable domain: DGGITQSPKYLFRKEGQNVTLSCEQNLNHDAMYWYRQDPGQGLRLIYYSQIVNDFQKGDIAEGYSVSREKKESFPLTVTSAQKNPTAFYLCASSVSGTGNEKLFFGSGTQLSVL.

About this clonotype itself: The germline gene is not matched at one end of the junction; a read error may be the cause. The chain carries TRBV27 and TRBJ2-1, with D possibly being TRBD2 (6 bases). The CDR3 is 14 amino acids. Per germline, CDR1 MNHEY and CDR2 SMNVEV (reference sequence). As DNA, the CDR3 is TGTGCCAGCAGTTGGAGGGCGGTCTACAATGAGCATTTCTTC. Protein sequence: CASSWRAVYNEHFF.

The chain combines TRBV6-9 with TRBJ2-7; no clear D. This CDR3 spans 11 amino acids. V shed 4 bases and J shed 4 bases, with 5 bases lying between them. The germline CDR1 and CDR2 sequences are MNHGY and SVAAGI. The CDR3 loop reads CASSWGYEQYF. Written as DNA, the CDR3 is TGTGCCAGCAGTTGGGGATACGAGCAGTACTTC.

This clonotype has ten or more counts. The rearrangement uses TRBV20-1 and TRBJ2-7, with TRBD2 identical over 8 bases. The germline V gene encodes CDR1 DFQATT and CDR2 SNEGSKA (reference sequence). The CDR3 sequence is 14 residues long. V shed 3 bases, J shed 4 bases, and the junction held 8 bases outside the gene matches. Written as DNA, the CDR3 is TGCAGTGCTAGGGCCGCGGGAGGTCTTTACGAGCAGTACTTC. Translation gives CSARAAGGLYEQYF.

Regarding this clonotype: This sequence is one base from a far larger clone and is likely a read error. The chain has TRBV6-8 and TRBJ1-2; TRBD1 matches 10 bases. The CDR3 is made up of 14 amino acids. Germline loops: CDR1 MNHGY, CDR2 SAAAGT. The chain's CDR3 is CASRETGGNYCYTF. CDR3 nucleotides: TGTGCCAGCAGAGAGACAGGGGGCAACTATTGCTACACCTTC.

Many counts were recorded for this clonotype. This chain connects TRBV24-1 to TRBJ2-4, with 8 bases lining up with TRBD1. Germline CDR1 KGHDR, CDR2 SFDVKD. The CDR3 has 15 residues. After removal of 2 bases from V and 6 bases from J, the junction contained 5 bases not matched to a gene. CDR3 sequence (DNA): TGTGCCACCAGTGATTCAGGGGGCTCCGGAAACATTCAGTACTTC. Its protein product is CATSDSGGSGNIQYF.

This clonotype turned up a few times. This chain connects TRBV5-4 to TRBJ1-2; 10 bases are shared with TRBD1. CDR1 is SGHNT, CDR2 YYREEE, per germline (reference sequence). Germline trimming cut 5 bases from V and 6 bases from J; bases unmatched to any gene: 13. The CDR3 extends over 16 amino acids. CDR3 nucleotides: TGTGCCAGCAGTAACCCTTGGGACAGGGGTGCCCATGGCTACACCTTC. Its translation: CASSNPWDRGAHGYTF.

The chain uses TRBV7-8 and TRBJ2-2, with D tentatively TRBD2 (5 bases). Germline CDR1 reads SGHVS; CDR2 reads FQNEAQ. The CDR3 totals 15 residues. V lost 6 bases and J 6 bases, leaving 17 bases between the germline ends. The CDR3 coding sequence is TGTGCCAGCAGTGAGGGAAAGGCGATGCCCGGGGAGCTGTTTTTT. Its translation: CASSEGKAMPGELFF.

V and J are TRBV4-2 and TRBJ2-2, with 8 nucleotides matching TRBD1. The CDR3 has 16 amino acids. Trimming removed 0 bases from V and 7 bases from J; junction bases left unmatched: 7. CDR1 is LGHNA, CDR2 YNFKEQ, per germline. This CDR3 reads CASSQDATGVGGELFF. The DNA of the CDR3 is TGTGCCAGCAGCCAAGATGCGACAGGGGTGGGCGGGGAGCTGTTTTTT.

This clonotype was counted many times. The chain employs TRBV19 and TRBJ1-3; possibly TRBD1 for D (6 bases). V lost 8 bases to trimming and J lost 0 bases, with 17 bases between them. From germline, CDR1 is LNHDA and CDR2 SQIVND (reference sequence). The CDR3 sequence is 16 residues long. For the CDR3, the DNA is TGTGCCAGTGCGAGGGGGGCATCGAGCTCTGGAAACACCATATATTTT. Translation: CASARGASSSGNTIYF.

This clonotype ranks as medium-sized. This chain joins TRBV30 and TRBJ2-2, with a tentative D call TRBD2 (5 bases). The germline CDR1 and CDR2 sequences are GTSNPN and SVGIG (reference sequence). The CDR3 has 13 amino acids. The germline V and J ends were trimmed by 4 bases and 6 bases, with 12 bases remaining between them. The CDR3: CAWKRTLAGELFF. The CDR3 nucleotides read TGTGCCTGGAAGCGGACTTTAGCCGGGGAGCTGTTTTTT.